The next 24 T cell receptor beta chains were all read from a single sample in a study of cytotoxic CD8 clonotypes in ibrutinib-treated CLL. TCRdb's table, derived via immunoSEQ multiplex PCR, lists solely in-frame clones and lacks some. The repertoire holds about 50,000 clones, with less than 90% as singletons. Sequences were derived from PBMCs, sampled after 24 months of ibrutinib treatment. The receptors here all came from a human donor with chronic lymphocytic leukemia.

This clone has only one observation. V gene TRBV19 combines with J gene TRBJ2-1; TRBD2 aligns across 8 bases. The ends lost 6 bases at V and 0 bases at J; junction bases unmatched: 10. The CDR3 spans 17 residues. Germline CDR1 and CDR2: LNHDA and SQIVND (reference sequence). CDR3 bases: TGTGCCAGTAGCCGCAAACTAGCGGTCACCTCCTACAATGAGCAGTTCTTC. This gives the protein CASSRKLAVTSYNEQFF. The variable domain in full, with the rest retrieved from reference TRBV19 and TRBJ2-1, is DGGITQSPKYLFRKEGQNVTLSCEQNLNHDAMYWYRQDPGQGLRLIYYSQIVNDFQKGDIAEGYSVSREKKESFPLTVTSAQKNPTAFYLCASSRKLAVTSYNEQFFGPGTRLTVL.

V and J are TRBV7-9 and TRBJ1-1, with 7 bases that match TRBD1. Germline values: CDR1 SEHNR, CDR2 FQNEAQ (reference sequence). The CDR3 consists of 14 residues. Losses at the gene ends were 4 bases for V and 5 bases for J; bases not matched to a gene: 7. The CDR3 nucleotides are TGTGCCAGCAGCTCCGACAGGGTGGGGACTGAAGCTTTCTTT. Translated, it gives CASSSDRVGTEAFF.

This chain links TRBV6-1 with TRBJ2-5; the D gene is possibly TRBD1 (6 bases). The CDR3 contains 15 residues. Germline V gives CDR1 MNHNS, CDR2 SASEGT. Trimming took 2 bases from V and 7 from J, leaving 17 bases between them. CDR3 sequence reads: CASSESPGALGTQYF. The CDR3 nucleotides are TGTGCCAGCAGTGAATCACCAGGGGCCCTCGGGACCCAGTACTTC.

Details on this clone: Distinct nucleotide sequences in the sample also encode this CDR3. The chain carries TRBV11-3 and TRBJ1-1, with D possibly matching TRBD1 (5 bases). Trimming removed 1 base at V and 2 bases at J, with 5 bases between. The CDR3 is made up of 13 amino acids. Germline lookup yields CDR1 SGHNT and CDR2 YENEEA. CDR3 sequence: CASSLGGNTEAFF. In DNA form, the CDR3 reads TGTGCCAGCAGCTTAGGGGGCAACACTGAAGCTTTCTTT.

The rearrangement joins TRBV7-8 to TRBJ2-7; no reliable D call. This CDR3 contains 13 residues. The germline CDR1 and CDR2 sequences are SGHVS and FQNEAQ. V dropped 0 bases and J dropped 5 bases, with 8 bases sitting between them. The CDR3 region has the DNA TGTGCCAGCAGCTTAGCTTTGGCCCACGAGCAGTACTTC. This encodes CASSLALAHEQYF.

This clone occurred once. CDR3 sequence (DNA): TGTGCCAGCAGCTTGGGGGCCGGGTCCGAGCAGTACTTC. Translating gives CASSLGAGSEQYF. The genes are TRBV5-6 and TRBJ2-7, with D unresolved. Trimming stripped 0 bases from V and 6 bases from J, with 10 bases between. From germline, CDR1 is SGHDT and CDR2 YYEEEE. The CDR3 consists of 13 residues.

This clone showed up just a few times. This rearrangement joins TRBV5-1 to TRBJ2-7; D unclear. CDR3 length equals 11 residues. Germline V gives CDR1 SGHRS, CDR2 YFSETQ. The V and J ends lost 0 bases and 6 bases respectively, with 4 bases between them. The CDR3: CASSLVGEQYF. CDR3 bases: TGCGCCAGCAGCTTGGTCGGCGAGCAGTACTTC.

The gene calls are TRBV25-1 and TRBJ2-5; 7 bases are shared with TRBD2. This CDR3 is 15 amino acids long. J gave up 0 bases and V 4 bases, and 5 bases lay outside the gene matches. Germline lookup yields CDR1 MGHDK and CDR2 SYGVNS. DNA for the CDR3: TGTGCCAGCAGTGTCCCTAGCGGCTACCAAGAGACCCAGTACTTC. This translates into CASSVPSGYQETQYF.

The chain recombines TRBV9 with TRBJ1-2, with TRBD1 identical over 8 bases. Looked up from germline, CDR1 is SGDLS and CDR2 is YYNGEE. V shed 2 bases and J 3 bases; nucleotides not matched to a gene: 0. The CDR3 contains 13 residues. CDR3 coding DNA: TGTGCCAGCAGCGTGGACAGGGACTATGGCTACACCTTC. This translates into CASSVDRDYGYTF. Drawing the rest from reference TRBV9 and TRBJ1-2, the complete variable domain is DSGVTQTPKHLITATGQRVTLRCSPRSGDLSVYWYQQSLDQGLQFLIQYYNGEERAKGNILERFSAQQFPDLHSELNLSSLELGDSALYFCASSVDRDYGYTFGSGTRLTVV.

V usage is TRBV10-3 and J usage is TRBJ2-7; TRBD2 aligns across 9 bases. The CDR3 totals 16 residues. V trimming: 3 bases; J trimming: 0 bases; junction bases outside the gene matches: 6. CDR1 ENHRY and CDR2 SYGVKD come from the germline V gene. This CDR3 is CAISDRASGASYEQYF. CDR3 DNA sequence: TGTGCCATCAGTGATCGGGCTAGCGGGGCCTCCTACGAGCAGTACTTC.

The rearrangement uses TRBV6-1 and TRBJ1-1; 7 bases match TRBD1. Germline V CDR1 and CDR2: MNHNS, SASEGT. V shed 7 bases, J shed 3 bases, and the junction held 5 bases outside the gene matches. CDR3 length: 13 residues. Here the CDR3 DNA reads TGTGCCAGCAACTTACAGGGGTACACTGAAGCTTTCTTT. As protein: CASNLQGYTEAFF.

In its sample, this clone was seen a few times. The chain has TRBV27 and TRBJ2-1; weak D call: TRBD1 (7 bases). The CDR3 sequence is 14 residues long. Germline V lookup: CDR1 MNHEY, CDR2 SMNVEV (reference sequence). Trimming stripped 1 base from V and 10 bases from J, with 14 bases between. The CDR3 nucleotides read TGTGCCAGCAGTTTATATTTCCCAGGGGGGGAGCAGTTCTTC. This translates into CASSLYFPGGEQFF.

This clone was seen a single time. This chain links TRBV30 with TRBJ2-1; D might be TRBD2 (5 bases). There are 14 residues in the CDR3. Between the trimmed V and J ends, which lost 4 bases and 2 bases, there was a span of 12 bases. Germline-derived CDR1 and CDR2 are GTSNPN and SVGIG (reference sequence). The chain's CDR3 is CAWKTAGTYNEQFF. The CDR3 DNA reads TGTGCCTGGAAAACGGCGGGCACCTACAATGAGCAGTTCTTC.

The chain has TRBV4-3 and TRBJ1-2; a possible D gene is TRBD1 (6 bases). Germline V gene data show CDR1 as LGHNA and CDR2 as YSLEER. The CDR3 runs 16 residues. Trimming pared 0 bases from V and 4 bases from J, leaving 15 bases between. Here the CDR3 DNA reads TGCGCCAGCAGCCAAGATGGCGCAGGGGCCGCCTATGGCTACACCTTC. Protein sequence: CASSQDGAGAAYGYTF.

The CDR3 loop reads CASSLLGRMNTEAFF. The CDR3 coding sequence is TGTGCCAGCAGTCTCTTAGGACGGATGAACACTGAAGCTTTCTTT. This chain joins TRBV27 and TRBJ1-1; D call uncertain. V was shortened by 5 bases and J by 0 bases, with 13 bases between the two germline ends. The CDR3 has 15 amino acids. Germline V gene lookup returns CDR1 MNHEY and CDR2 SMNVEV (reference sequence).

The rearrangement joins TRBV19 to TRBJ2-7, with 12 nucleotides matching TRBD1. The CDR3 length is 16 residues. Germline V gene sequence: CDR1 LNHDA, CDR2 SQIVND (reference sequence). The ends lost 4 bases at V and 7 bases at J; junction bases unmatched: 11. The CDR3 DNA reads TGTGCCAGTAGTAGGAGTCCGGGACAGGGGGCGCCGGAGCAGTACTTC. Translating gives CASSRSPGQGAPEQYF.

The chain couples TRBV12-5 to TRBJ2-5; 13 nucleotides line up with TRBD2. The ends lost 5 bases at V and 4 bases at J; junction bases unmatched: 16. Germline values: CDR1 LGHNT, CDR2 FRNRAP. CDR3 length: 19 residues. The CDR3 nucleotides read TGTGCTAGTGGTCCGGAGAAGACCGGGACTAGCGGGACGCGAGAGACCCAGTACTTC. As protein: CASGPEKTGTSGTRETQYF.

CDR3 sequence (DNA): TGTGCCAGCAGTTACGCGGTCCCGAGCACAGATACGCAGTATTTT. Translation: CASSYAVPSTDTQYF. The gene calls are TRBV6-5 and TRBJ2-3; unclear D gene. The CDR3 is 15 residues long. Germline CDR1 reads MNHEY; CDR2 reads SVGAGI. Trimming removed 2 bases at V and 0 bases at J, with 9 bases between.

This clone was observed a single time. The rearrangement links TRBV19 to TRBJ2-7; 9 positions agree with TRBD1. Germline V lookup: CDR1 LNHDA, CDR2 SQIVND (reference sequence). There are 15 residues in the CDR3. V shed 7 bases, J shed 4 bases, and the junction held 11 bases outside the gene matches. The CDR3 loop is CASKAGQGRGYEQYF. The CDR3 nucleotides read TGTGCCAGTAAGGCCGGACAGGGGCGTGGGTACGAGCAGTACTTC.

The J gene is TRBJ2-1, the V gene TRBV14; 9 bases align to TRBD1. The V and J ends lost 1 base and 2 bases, in that order; junction bases with no gene match: 0. The germline V gene has CDR1 SGHDN and CDR2 FVKESK. The CDR3 totals 15 residues. DNA for the CDR3: TGTGCCAGCAGCCAAGGGGACAGGGCCTACAATGAGCAGTTCTTC. This codes for CASSQGDRAYNEQFF.

This sequence joins TRBV19 and TRBJ2-7, with 8 bases identical to TRBD2. The germline V gene has CDR1 LNHDA and CDR2 SQIVND (reference sequence). After removal of 1 base from V and 6 bases from J, the junction contained 11 bases not matched to a gene. The CDR3 consists of 16 residues. In nucleotides, the CDR3 is TGTGCCAGTAGTATAGGAACGTCAGGACTAGCACGCGAGCAGTACTTC. Its protein product is CASSIGTSGLAREQYF. Full variable domain (outside the CDR3, taken from reference TRBV19 and TRBJ2-7): DGGITQSPKYLFRKEGQNVTLSCEQNLNHDAMYWYRQDPGQGLRLIYYSQIVNDFQKGDIAEGYSVSREKKESFPLTVTSAQKNPTAFYLCASSIGTSGLAREQYFGPGTRLTVT.

The CDR3, as DNA: TGTGCCAGTAGTATCCGGACAGGGGCGAACACTGAAGCTTTCTTT. It yields the protein CASSIRTGANTEAFF. The gene calls are TRBV19 and TRBJ1-1, with 9 bases that match TRBD1. The CDR3 runs 15 residues. V dropped 3 bases and J dropped 1; count of bases not matched to a gene: 3. Looked up from germline, CDR1 is LNHDA and CDR2 is SQIVND (reference sequence). The full variable domain, completed using reference TRBV19 and TRBJ1-1, is DGGITQSPKYLFRKEGQNVTLSCEQNLNHDAMYWYRQDPGQGLRLIYYSQIVNDFQKGDIAEGYSVSREKKESFPLTVTSAQKNPTAFYLCASSIRTGANTEAFFGQGTRLTVV.

V is TRBV19 and J is TRBJ1-2; the D gene is possibly TRBD1 (6 bases). Germline V gene lookup returns CDR1 LNHDA and CDR2 SQIVND (reference sequence). Trimming pared 5 bases from V and 4 bases from J, leaving 14 bases between. This CDR3 contains 14 residues. CDR3 coding DNA: TGTGCCAGTAGTCTTGGAGACAGGCCCTATGGCTACACCTTC. This translates into CASSLGDRPYGYTF.

The CDR3 bases are TGTGCCAGCAGTGACCTTTTTAGGGACGGAGGGAACAATGAGCAGTTCTTC. Residues: CASSDLFRDGGNNEQFF. The chain recombines TRBV6-1 with TRBJ2-1, with D perhaps matching TRBD2 (6 bases). CDR1 and CDR2 (germline): MNHNS, SASEGT. Trimming shortened V by 3 bases and J by 5 bases, and 20 bases separated the two germline ends. CDR3 length equals 17 residues.